This T cell receptor beta chain was identified during a study of blood T cell repertoires in COVID-19 (dated by TCRdb to 2019 to 2021). Background on the whole study: Samples from collaborators originated in the United States, Italy and Spain and spanned both the acute and convalescent phases of COVID-19. The repertoires were released in a freely available public database intended as a resource for research on the immune response to SARS-CoV-2. The samples were drawn from two sources: the first 160 participants of the ongoing ImmuneRACE study, and 1,000 to 1,500 subjects contributed by 6 global collaborators. Where available, HLA class I and class II types were taken from metadata supplied by the sample provider and were not determined by assay-based typing. Deeply sampled blood TCRbeta repertoires from subjects exposed to, actively infected with, or recovered from COVID-19 were included in the dataset. The sample metadata nearly always contained a de-identified subject ID, COVID-19 status, age in years and sex. The material from the prospective study consisted of cDNA or gDNA derived from T cells, B-cell-depleted T cells, or PBMCs. Paper-wide results and their limitations: The amount of clinical and demographic metadata varied by source and participant and was provided uncurated.

Per the germline V gene, ENHRY is the CDR1 and SYGVKD is the CDR2. V and J are truncated by 10 bases and 0 bases respectively, leaving an intervening sequence of 15 bases. The CDR3, cysteine through phenylalanine, is 14 amino acids long. Only the CDR3 DNA is retained, 42 bases long and in frame from the first base. The collaborating institutions used their own protocols to collect whole blood in K2EDTA tubes. For TCRbeta analysis, collaborator samples were shipped as frozen whole blood, as isolated PBMCs, or as DNA extracted from either sample type. The immunoSEQ Assay, a bias-controlled multiplex PCR, was used to amplify TCRbeta CDR3 regions from genomic DNA. Concerning the study's data processing: The number of nucleated cells in each sample was estimated by amplification of reference gene primers within the assay. Sequence reads were collapsed and filtered to measure the absolute abundance of every unique TCRbeta CDR3 rearrangement. For each sample, productive Simpson clonality was calculated by taking the square root of Simpson's diversity index across productive rearrangements. TCRdb's version of the immuneACCESS table is confined to in-frame rearrangements and falls short of the full clone set. An unresolved V gene accounts for under half of the shortfall where checked; the remainder is of unknown origin. V and J calls and clone size follow that table, whereas D and trimming were derived from the DNA. The sample data list just over 150,000 clones, and 85% to 90% of these were observed just once. The top ten clonotypes cover roughly 14% of the sample.

Concerning this clone: Which antigen it targets is not known. No base quality values were provided; no much bigger clone lies one nucleotide off.

The V gene is TRBV10-3 and the J gene is TRBJ1-2; the D gene identity is not certain. The specimen was peripheral blood. The TCR comes from a woman between 40 and 55 years old with acute or convalescent COVID-19. CDR3 region: CATRRDGPNYGYTF. Here is the DNA: TGTGCCACCCGGAGGGATGGTCCTAACTATGGCTACACCTTC.